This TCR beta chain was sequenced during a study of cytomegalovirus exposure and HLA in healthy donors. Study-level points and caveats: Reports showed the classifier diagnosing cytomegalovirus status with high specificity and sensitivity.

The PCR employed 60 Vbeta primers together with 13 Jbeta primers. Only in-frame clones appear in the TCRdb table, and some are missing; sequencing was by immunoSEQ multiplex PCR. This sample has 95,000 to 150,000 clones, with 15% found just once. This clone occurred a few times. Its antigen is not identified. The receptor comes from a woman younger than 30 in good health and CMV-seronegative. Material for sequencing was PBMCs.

CDR3 in amino acids: CASSVTGESYNSPLHF. The CDR3 nucleotides read TGTGCCAGCAGCGTAACAGGCGAATCCTATAATTCACCCCTCCACTTT. This rearrangement joins TRBV9 to TRBJ1-6, with a weak D call TRBD1 (5 bases). V shed 1 base and J shed 1 base, with 9 bases lying between them. The germline CDR1 and CDR2 sequences are SGDLS and YYNGEE. This CDR3 is built from 16 residues. Filled out from reference TRBV9 and TRBJ1-6, the complete variable domain reads DSGVTQTPKHLITATGQRVTLRCSPRSGDLSVYWYQQSLDQGLQFLIQYYNGEERAKGNILERFSAQQFPDLHSELNLSSLELGDSALYFCASSVTGESYNSPLHFGNGTRLTVT.